Sequencing of this T cell receptor beta chain was carried out in a study of T cell therapy after organ transplantation. The repertoire was sequenced with immunoSEQ multiplex PCR; TCRdb's copy has only in-frame clones and lacks some. The table has roughly 15,000 clones, about 85% seen once; the top ten hold roughly 30%. Turning to this clone: The antigen is unknown.

Broader study findings: Low CD8+ T cell yield possibly reduced coverage, hiding nonresponder expansions.

Indicated time point: 20-29 weeks after completion of therapy. CDR1 MNHEY and CDR2 SVGAGI come from the germline V gene. Trimming at V came to 6 bases and at J to 2 bases, leaving 6 bases not matched to a gene. The CDR3 is 14 residues long. The sequence was obtained from a human patient who had received a solid organ transplant and had CMV disease. Some T cells may be provided by the graft donor. Source: CD8+ T cells from blood, taken after autologous CMV-specific T cell therapy. The V and J genes are TRBV6-5 and TRBJ2-7; TRBD1 agrees at 8 bases. The CDR3 DNA follows: TGTGCCAGCAGCACGACAGGGGTTGCCTACGAGCAGTACTTC. This sequence encodes CASSTTGVAYEQYF.